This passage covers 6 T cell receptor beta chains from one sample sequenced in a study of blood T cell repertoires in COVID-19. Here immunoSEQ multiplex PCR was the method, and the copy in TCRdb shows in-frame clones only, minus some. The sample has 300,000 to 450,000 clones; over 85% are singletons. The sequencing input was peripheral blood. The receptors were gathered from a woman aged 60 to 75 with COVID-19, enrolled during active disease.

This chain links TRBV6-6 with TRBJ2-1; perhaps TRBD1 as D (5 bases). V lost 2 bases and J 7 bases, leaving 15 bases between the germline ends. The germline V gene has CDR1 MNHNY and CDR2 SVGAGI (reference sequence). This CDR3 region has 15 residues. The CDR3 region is CASSYGREGRNEQFF. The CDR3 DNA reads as TGTGCCAGCAGTTACGGCAGGGAAGGTAGGAATGAGCAGTTCTTC.

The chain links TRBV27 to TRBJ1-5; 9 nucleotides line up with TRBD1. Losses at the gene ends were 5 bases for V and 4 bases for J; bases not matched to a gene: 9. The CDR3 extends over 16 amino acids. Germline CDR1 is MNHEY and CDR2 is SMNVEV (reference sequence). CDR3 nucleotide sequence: TGTGCCAGCAGTGCACTAACAGGGGGCCCGAATCAGCCCCAGCATTTT. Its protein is CASSALTGGPNQPQHF.

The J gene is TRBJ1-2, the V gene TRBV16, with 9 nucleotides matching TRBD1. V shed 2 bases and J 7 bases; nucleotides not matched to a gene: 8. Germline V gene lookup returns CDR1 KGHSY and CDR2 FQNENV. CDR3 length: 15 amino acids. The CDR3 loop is CASSQTTGQGGGYTF. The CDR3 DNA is TGTGCCAGCAGCCAAACGACGGGACAGGGCGGTGGCTACACCTTC.

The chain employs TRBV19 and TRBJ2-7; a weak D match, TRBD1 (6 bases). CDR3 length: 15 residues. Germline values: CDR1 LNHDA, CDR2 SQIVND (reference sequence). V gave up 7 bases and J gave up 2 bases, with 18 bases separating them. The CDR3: CASMGDYRVPYEQYF. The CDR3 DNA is TGTGCCAGTATGGGAGACTACAGGGTACCCTACGAGCAGTACTTC.

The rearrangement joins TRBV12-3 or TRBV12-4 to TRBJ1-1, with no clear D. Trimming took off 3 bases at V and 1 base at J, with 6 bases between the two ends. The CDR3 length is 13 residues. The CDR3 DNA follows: TGTGCCAGCAGTTTGGCCCGGAACACTGAAGCTTTCTTT. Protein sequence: CASSLARNTEAFF.

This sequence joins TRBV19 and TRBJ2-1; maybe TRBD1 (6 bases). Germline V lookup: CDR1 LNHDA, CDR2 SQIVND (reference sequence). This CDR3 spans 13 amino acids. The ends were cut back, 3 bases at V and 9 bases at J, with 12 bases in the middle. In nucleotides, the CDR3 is TGTGCCAGTAGTATTAGGGACAACACTGAGCAGTTCTTC. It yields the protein CASSIRDNTEQFF.